Presented here are 31 T cell receptor beta chains from one specimen sequenced in a study of cytomegalovirus exposure and HLA in healthy donors. The PCR made use of 60 Vbeta and 13 Jbeta primers. The method was immunoSEQ multiplex PCR; TCRdb's version includes in-frame clones alone and lacks a portion of them. Of under 150,000 clones listed, about 80% are singletons. The specimen was PBMCs. These receptors were collected from a man between 18 and 35 years old in good health and CMV-seronegative.

V is TRBV21-1 and J is TRBJ2-7; the tabulated D call, TRBD1, remains unverified against the DNA. TRBV21-1 has pseudogene status. The CDR3 has 15 amino acids. The CDR3 bases are TGTGCCAGCAGCAAAGCGCTTTGGACAGGCTACGAGCAGTACTTC. Protein product: CASSKALWTGYEQYF.

This rearrangement joins TRBV30 to TRBJ2-7; TRBD1 matches at 7 bases. From germline, CDR1 is GTSNPN and CDR2 SVGIG (reference sequence). J lost 2 bases, V lost 2 bases, and 6 bases had no gene match. This CDR3 is built from 14 residues. The CDR3 loop reads CAWSLGQGAYEQYF. In DNA form, the CDR3 reads TGTGCCTGGAGTCTGGGGCAGGGGGCCTACGAGCAGTACTTC. Combining the CDR3 with reference TRBV30 and TRBJ2-7 gives the whole variable domain SQTIHQWPATLVQPVGSPLSLECTVEGTSNPNLYWYRQAAGRGLQLLFYSVGIGQISSEVPQNLSASRPQDRQFILSSKKLLLSDSGFYLCAWSLGQGAYEQYFGPGTRLTVT.

The V and J genes are TRBV5-5 and TRBJ2-7; the D gene is possibly TRBD2 (7 bases). V lost 8 bases and J 3 bases, leaving 15 bases between the germline ends. This CDR3 is 13 amino acids long. CDR1 and CDR2 from the germline V gene are SGHKS and YYEKEE (reference sequence). CDR3 sequence (DNA): TGTGCCAGTGAGGGAGGGGGAGGCTACGAGCAGTACTTC. This sequence encodes CASEGGGGYEQYF.

This chain links TRBV7-9 with TRBJ2-1; 10 bases agree with TRBD2. The CDR3 consists of 15 residues. The V gene's germline CDR1 is SEHNR and CDR2 FQNEAQ (reference sequence). V trimming: 1 base; J trimming: 6 bases; junction bases outside the gene matches: 3. CDR3 DNA sequence: TGTGCCAGCAGCTTAGTTAGCGGGAGGCGCAATGAGCAGTTCTTC. Translation gives CASSLVSGRRNEQFF.

The chain is built from TRBV4-1 and TRBJ2-1, with TRBD1 identical over 10 bases. With 1 base clipped from V and 7 bases from J, the junction kept 7 bases outside the gene matches. Germline-derived CDR1 and CDR2 are MGHRA and YSYEKL. The CDR3 runs to 16 residues. CDR3 DNA: TGCGCCAGCAGCCAAGTCAGGACAGGGGGAAGTAATGAGCAGTTCTTC. As protein: CASSQVRTGGSNEQFF.

The chain couples TRBV28 to TRBJ2-7, with a possible D match to TRBD1 (6 bases). The CDR3 length is 15 residues. Germline V CDR1 and CDR2: MDHEN, SYDVKM. Trimming stripped 3 bases from V and 1 base from J, with 13 bases between. The CDR3 DNA reads as TGTGCCAGCAGTTTTGGGGGCAGCAGTTCCTACGAGCAGTACTTC. Protein sequence: CASSFGGSSSYEQYF.

V and J are TRBV28 and TRBJ1-5; D may be TRBD1 (5 bases). This CDR3 is built from 13 residues. Germline CDR1 is MDHEN and CDR2 is SYDVKM. V lost 5 bases and J 9 bases, leaving 14 bases between the germline ends. The CDR3 DNA sequence: TGTGCCAGCAGTCCGGACATTTTTCGGCCCCAGCATTTT. Its translation is CASSPDIFRPQHF.

V is TRBV20-1 and J is TRBJ2-1; D is uncertain. Germline-derived CDR1 and CDR2 are DFQATT and SNEGSKA (reference sequence). This CDR3 has 11 amino acids. The V gene lost 6 bases and the J gene lost 7 bases, with 10 bases spanning the gap. CDR3 sequence reads: CSARLENEQFF. The CDR3 nucleotides read TGCAGTGCCAGGCTTGAGAATGAGCAGTTCTTC.

This rearrangement joins TRBV11-2 to TRBJ2-3, with D hard to call. This CDR3 region has 15 residues. The germline V gene encodes CDR1 SGHAT and CDR2 FQNNGV. V was clipped by 2 bases and J by 0 bases, with 9 bases between them. CDR3 DNA: TGTGCCAGCAGCTTAAAGGTGACTAGCACAGATACGCAGTATTTT. This translates into CASSLKVTSTDTQYF.

The chain has TRBV7-2 and TRBJ2-5; 8 positions match TRBD2. V dropped 1 base and J dropped 4; count of bases not matched to a gene: 5. Germline V gene data show CDR1 as SGHTA and CDR2 as FQGNSA. CDR3 length equals 15 residues. The CDR3 is CASSLEAGEIETQYF. The CDR3 DNA sequence: TGTGCCAGCAGCTTAGAAGCGGGAGAGATAGAGACCCAGTACTTC.

V and J are TRBV9 and TRBJ2-7; 8 nucleotides align to TRBD1. Germline loops: CDR1 SGDLS, CDR2 YYNGEE. This CDR3 is built from 15 residues. Unmatched junction bases numbered 5, after V lost 1 base and J lost 2 bases. CDR3: CASSVRQGAAYEQYF. CDR3 DNA: TGTGCCAGCAGCGTACGTCAGGGGGCGGCCTACGAGCAGTACTTC. The variable domain in full, completed from reference TRBV9 and TRBJ2-7, reads DSGVTQTPKHLITATGQRVTLRCSPRSGDLSVYWYQQSLDQGLQFLIQYYNGEERAKGNILERFSAQQFPDLHSELNLSSLELGDSALYFCASSVRQGAAYEQYFGPGTRLTVT.

This clone was seen only once. The genes are TRBV9 and TRBJ1-1; unclear D gene. Germline CDR1 reads SGDLS; CDR2 reads YYNGEE. V lost 3 bases and J lost 1, with 16 bases in between. CDR3 length: 16 amino acids. CDR3 bases: TGTGCCAGCAGCGCTGTCCAGCGGTTCGAGAACACTGAAGCTTTCTTT. Translation: CASSAVQRFENTEAFF.

The rearrangement uses TRBV4-2 and TRBJ2-1, with 7 bases matching TRBD2. Germline V gene data show CDR1 as LGHNA and CDR2 as YNFKEQ. V gave up 1 base and J gave up 3 bases; unmatched junction bases: 6. The CDR3 has 16 amino acids. This chain's CDR3 is CASSQGPGGDYNEQFF. CDR3 coding DNA: TGTGCCAGCAGCCAAGGTCCGGGGGGAGACTACAATGAGCAGTTCTTC.

This chain joins TRBV27 and TRBJ2-7, with 9 bases matching TRBD2. CDR3 length equals 13 residues. Looked up from germline, CDR1 is MNHEY and CDR2 is SMNVEV (reference sequence). The trim removed 9 bases at V and 2 bases at J, leaving 5 bases unmatched. CDR3 DNA: TGTGCCAGAGGACTAGCGATTACCTACGAGCAGTACGTC. The encoded protein is CARGLAITYEQYV.

The chain uses TRBV6-5 and TRBJ2-5, with D uncertain. The CDR3 covers 15 residues. Per germline, CDR1 MNHEY and CDR2 SVGAGI. Deletions cut 2 bases from V and 4 bases from J, with 14 bases between. The CDR3 loop reads CASSYPGSGRETQYF. Here the CDR3 DNA reads TGTGCCAGCAGTTACCCGGGTTCGGGTAGAGAGACCCAGTACTTC.

The rearrangement joins TRBV27 to TRBJ2-3; weak D call: TRBD1 (6 bases). Germline V gene lookup returns CDR1 MNHEY and CDR2 SMNVEV (reference sequence). The CDR3 spans 13 residues. V was shortened by 2 bases and J by 4 bases, with 7 bases between the two germline ends. The DNA of the CDR3 is TGTGCCAGCAGTTTACAGGGGCCAGATACGCAGTATTTT. This encodes CASSLQGPDTQYF.

V gene TRBV11-2 combines with J gene TRBJ1-1; no reliable D call. This CDR3 is 12 amino acids long. Germline V gene data show CDR1 as SGHAT and CDR2 as FQNNGV. Trimming removed 4 bases at V and 0 bases at J, with 3 bases between. The CDR3 coding sequence is TGTGCCAGCAGCTATATGAACACTGAAGCTTTCTTT. This codes for CASSYMNTEAFF.

This clone has a handful of counts. The chain is built from TRBV21-1 and TRBJ1-4. TRBV21-1 is flagged as a pseudogene. This CDR3 region has 19 residues. This CDR3 is CASSNIGSQTGGLNEKLFF. In nucleotides, the CDR3 is TGTGCCAGCAGCAACATAGGTTCACAGACGGGGGGCCTTAATGAAAAACTGTTTTTT.

The J gene is TRBJ2-7, the V gene TRBV4-1; D remains ambiguous. CDR3 length: 15 residues. Germline V lookup: CDR1 MGHRA, CDR2 YSYEKL. V lost 1 base to trimming and J lost 2 bases, with 12 bases between them. The CDR3 bases are TGCGCCAGCAGCCAAGGTCGTGGAGCAACCTACGAGCAGTACGTC. Protein product: CASSQGRGATYEQYV.

The chain links TRBV10-3 to TRBJ2-7; tentatively, D is TRBD1 (6 bases). V gave up 0 bases and J gave up 4 bases, with 19 bases separating them. This CDR3 has 17 amino acids. Germline V gives CDR1 ENHRY, CDR2 SYGVKD. The CDR3 bases are TGTGCCATCAGTGAGTCGGCCCGCGCAGGGGAAGTATACGAGCAGTACTTC. It encodes CAISESARAGEVYEQYF.

DNA of the CDR3: TGTGCCAGTAGTATTCTTTCGGGGTCCGAGCAGTACTTC. It translates to CASSILSGSEQYF. The genes are TRBV19 and TRBJ2-7; D possibly corresponds to TRBD2 (5 bases). Trimming shortened V by 3 bases and J by 6 bases, and 12 bases separated the two germline ends. Germline V CDR1 and CDR2: LNHDA, SQIVND (reference sequence). The CDR3 has 13 amino acids.

The V gene is TRBV9, the J gene TRBJ1-1, with 8 bases matching TRBD1. Per the germline V gene, CDR1 is SGDLS and CDR2 is YYNGEE. The CDR3 extends over 15 amino acids. With V trimmed by 4 bases and J by 6 bases, 11 bases remained unmatched. The CDR3 DNA reads as TGTGCCAGCAGCCCCCGGGGACAGGAGTACGCTGAAGCTTTCTTT. Encoded protein: CASSPRGQEYAEAFF.

This chain links TRBV4-1 with TRBJ1-3, with TRBD1 matching over 8 bases. Germline trimming cut 0 bases from V and 0 bases from J; bases unmatched to any gene: 7. The CDR3 is 18 amino acids. Germline CDR1 is MGHRA and CDR2 is YSYEKL. The CDR3 sequence: CASSQDSGGFDSGNTIYF. The CDR3 DNA sequence: TGCGCCAGCAGCCAAGATTCAGGGGGCTTTGACTCTGGAAACACCATATATTTT.

This chain uses TRBV7-8 with TRBJ1-1, with a tentative D call TRBD1 (5 bases). V gave up 0 bases and J gave up 7 bases, with 12 bases separating them. The CDR3 has 14 amino acids. The germline V gene has CDR1 SGHVS and CDR2 FQNEAQ. The CDR3 sequence: CASSLAGFQGEAFF. The CDR3 DNA reads as TGTGCCAGCAGCTTAGCGGGGTTTCAGGGTGAAGCTTTCTTT.

About this clone itself: The same CDR3 also results from other DNA sequences found in this sample. This chain uses TRBV7-2 with TRBJ2-3, with 12 nucleotides matching TRBD2. CDR3 length: 16 amino acids. V lost 6 bases and J lost 4; bases outside the gene matches: 8. Germline-derived CDR1 and CDR2 are SGHTA and FQGNSA. The CDR3 reads CASRGGLAGLSDTQYF. CDR3 in DNA: TGTGCCAGCAGGGGAGGACTAGCGGGATTGTCAGATACGCAGTATTTT.

The chain carries TRBV7-9 and TRBJ2-7, with TRBD2 identical over 9 bases. The V gene end was trimmed by 5 bases and the J gene end by 7 bases; junction bases not matched to a gene: 9. The CDR3 length is 14 residues. The germline CDR1 and CDR2 sequences are SEHNR and FQNEAQ (reference sequence). The CDR3 spells CASSGLALFAEQYF. In nucleotides, the CDR3 is TGTGCCAGCAGCGGACTAGCGCTTTTCGCGGAGCAGTACTTC.

This rearrangement joins TRBV29-1 to TRBJ2-7, with 8 bases matching TRBD1. Trimming took 5 bases from V and 3 from J; bases not matched to a gene: 12. The CDR3 runs 15 residues. Germline-derived CDR1 and CDR2 are SQVTM and ANQGSEA. The CDR3 DNA is TGCAGCGTTCCCCGCTGGACAGGGCAATTCTACGAGCAGTACTTC. It translates to CSVPRWTGQFYEQYF.

This chain links TRBV13 with TRBJ2-7; tentatively, D is TRBD2 (5 bases). Trimming stripped 7 bases from V and 0 bases from J, with 13 bases between. The CDR3 consists of 14 residues. In germline, CDR1 is PRHDT, CDR2 FYEKMQ (reference sequence). CDR3 in amino acids: CASTSLDFSYEQYF. CDR3 sequence (DNA): TGTGCCAGCACCTCATTGGACTTCTCCTACGAGCAGTACTTC.

The chain carries TRBV28 and TRBJ1-5; possible D gene TRBD1, 5 bases. Germline CDR1 MDHEN, CDR2 SYDVKM. The CDR3 consists of 15 residues. The germline V and J ends were trimmed by 6 bases and 2 bases, with 14 bases remaining between them. The CDR3 loop is CASRRGGGGNQPQHF. Here the CDR3 DNA reads TGTGCCAGCAGGCGGGGGGGTGGTGGCAATCAGCCCCAGCATTTT.

This rearrangement joins TRBV9 to TRBJ2-3, with 11 bases lining up with TRBD2. Trimming took 3 bases from V and 0 from J; bases not matched to a gene: 3. Germline V CDR1 and CDR2: SGDLS, YYNGEE. The CDR3 loop spans 16 amino acids. DNA for the CDR3: TGTGCCAGCAGCGGGGGACTAGCGGTTAGCACAGATACGCAGTATTTT. This encodes CASSGGLAVSTDTQYF.

The CDR3 DNA sequence: TGTGCCAGCAAAGGGGCTGACAGATTCCAAGAGACCCAGTACTTC. Its translation is CASKGADRFQETQYF. The rearrangement uses TRBV11-2 and TRBJ2-5; a weak D match, TRBD1 (5 bases). The CDR3 is 15 residues long. V dropped 7 bases and J dropped 1 base, with 16 bases sitting between them. The germline gives CDR1 SGHAT, CDR2 FQNNGV.